Below are 26 T cell receptor beta chains sequenced from a single sample in a study of beta chain features in type 1 diabetes. The isolated RNA, all of it, was reverse transcribed, so expressed TCRB transcripts were what got sequenced. Data came from immunoSEQ multiplex PCR; TCRdb stores just in-frame clones and leaves some out. The table shows roughly 170,000 clones, with about 13% occurring only once. The sample was central memory CD4+ T cells from blood. The receptors were gathered from a woman under 30 in good health.

This chain's CDR3 is CASSQTPNTEAFF. The CDR3 DNA reads as TGTGCCAGCAGTCAGACACCGAACACTGAAGCTTTCTTT. The J gene is TRBJ1-1, the V gene TRBV6-5; no definite D call. The length of the CDR3 is 13 residues. Per the germline V gene, CDR1 is MNHEY and CDR2 is SVGAGI. V lost 5 bases and J lost 1, with 8 bases in between.

There are a few counts of this clone. The chain uses TRBV5-1 and TRBJ1-2; D ambiguous. Germline V lookup: CDR1 SGHRS, CDR2 YFSETQ. The V gene lost 3 bases and the J gene lost 3 bases, with 12 bases spanning the gap. The CDR3 loop spans 14 amino acids. CDR3: CASSSGEGDYGYTF. CDR3 DNA: TGCGCCAGCAGCTCCGGGGAGGGAGACTATGGCTACACCTTC.

In its sample, this clone was seen a few times. This chain uses TRBV4-3 with TRBJ2-5, with 7 bases aligning to TRBD2. The germline V gene encodes CDR1 LGHNA and CDR2 YSLEER. This CDR3 has 14 amino acids. V lost 1 base to trimming and J lost 7 bases; unmatched junction nucleotides: 6. This chain's CDR3 is CASSQGAREGTQYF. As DNA, the CDR3 is TGCGCCAGCAGCCAAGGGGCCAGGGAGGGGACCCAGTACTTC.

V gene TRBV19 combines with J gene TRBJ1-1; D gene uncertain. Germline lookup yields CDR1 LNHDA and CDR2 SQIVND (reference sequence). The CDR3 is 16 amino acids. With 3 bases removed from V and 1 base from J, the gap between germline ends came to 15 bases. The CDR3 DNA follows: TGTGCCAGTAGTATTCCGCCCGGGAGGTCGAACACTGAAGCTTTCTTT. Its translation: CASSIPPGRSNTEAFF.

This clone showed up just a few times. This chain joins TRBV19 and TRBJ2-7; 7 bases map to TRBD2. From germline, CDR1 is LNHDA and CDR2 SQIVND (reference sequence). Unmatched junction bases numbered 6, after V lost 5 bases and J lost 2 bases. The CDR3 length is 14 residues. CDR3 in amino acids: CASSSLAETYEQYF. The CDR3, as DNA: TGTGCCAGTAGTTCGCTAGCGGAAACCTACGAGCAGTACTTC.

This clone was detected ten times or more. The chain is built from TRBV4-2 and TRBJ2-1, with 9 positions matching TRBD2. CDR3 length: 16 amino acids. V trimming: 4 bases; J trimming: 7 bases; junction bases outside the gene matches: 11. Looked up from germline, CDR1 is LGHNA and CDR2 is YNFKEQ. Here the CDR3 reads CASSLQAGGKENEQFF. The CDR3 DNA is TGTGCCAGCAGCCTCCAAGCGGGAGGAAAAGAGAATGAGCAGTTCTTC.

In its sample, this clone was seen a few times. This rearrangement joins TRBV18 to TRBJ2-7; D gene ambiguous. V was pared by 6 bases and J by 2 bases, with 17 bases between. The CDR3 is made up of 15 amino acids. Germline values: CDR1 KGHSH, CDR2 LQKENI. The CDR3 nucleotides are TGTGCCAGCTCGCCCAGCAGAGTCAGGACCTACGAGCAGTACTTC. Protein product: CASSPSRVRTYEQYF.

The chain carries TRBV5-1 and TRBJ1-4; 7 nucleotides match TRBD1. Germline CDR1 and CDR2: SGHRS and YFSETQ. The V segment lost 4 bases and the J segment 4 bases; nucleotides outside the gene matches: 7. The CDR3 is made up of 15 amino acids. The CDR3 nucleotides read TGCGCCAGCAGCGAACAGGGGACCTTTAATGAAAAACTGTTTTTT. This sequence encodes CASSEQGTFNEKLFF.

This rearrangement joins TRBV10-3 to TRBJ1-4; 10 bases fit TRBD1. Looked up from germline, CDR1 is ENHRY and CDR2 is SYGVKD. V shed 6 bases, J shed 0 bases, and the junction held 1 base outside the gene matches. CDR3 length: 15 amino acids. Here the CDR3 reads CAIRGQGATNEKLFF. CDR3 nucleotide sequence: TGTGCCATCAGAGGACAGGGGGCAACTAATGAAAAACTGTTTTTT.

Note on this clone: The same CDR3 arises from other DNA sequences in this sample as well. This chain links TRBV7-3 with TRBJ2-2, with 8 bases aligning to TRBD1. CDR3 length equals 15 residues. The V segment lost 9 bases and the J segment 5 bases; nucleotides outside the gene matches: 11. From germline, CDR1 is SGHTA and CDR2 FQGTGA. The CDR3 here is CASSPRQGRTGELFF. CDR3 in DNA: TGTGCCAGTAGCCCACGACAGGGGAGGACCGGGGAGCTGTTTTTT.

The rearrangement links TRBV30 to TRBJ2-7; TRBD1 might be the D (6 bases). Germline V CDR1 and CDR2: GTSNPN, SVGIG (reference sequence). CDR3 size: 13 residues. The V end lost 2 bases, the J end lost 3 bases, and 11 bases lay between the germline ends. The chain's CDR3 is CAWSHKGHYEQYF. CDR3 coding DNA: TGTGCCTGGAGTCATAAGGGACACTACGAGCAGTACTTC. Full variable domain (remainder filled in from reference TRBV30 and TRBJ2-7): SQTIHQWPATLVQPVGSPLSLECTVEGTSNPNLYWYRQAAGRGLQLLFYSVGIGQISSEVPQNLSASRPQDRQFILSSKKLLLSDSGFYLCAWSHKGHYEQYFGPGTRLTVT.

This chain uses TRBV30 with TRBJ1-1; D unresolved. Looked up from germline, CDR1 is GTSNPN and CDR2 is SVGIG (reference sequence). The CDR3 is 13 residues long. V gave up 5 bases and J gave up 3 bases, with 13 bases separating them. The CDR3 is CAWGRGEDTEAFF. The DNA for the CDR3 is TGTGCCTGGGGAAGAGGTGAGGACACTGAAGCTTTCTTT.

This sequence joins TRBV27 and TRBJ1-1, with 9 bases fitting TRBD1. The CDR3 runs to 15 residues. Germline V gene lookup returns CDR1 MNHEY and CDR2 SMNVEV (reference sequence). V gave up 5 bases and J gave up 1 base; unmatched junction bases: 5. The chain's CDR3 is CASSRGQGENTEAFF. The CDR3 DNA reads as TGTGCCAGCAGTAGGGGACAGGGTGAGAACACTGAAGCTTTCTTT.

The sample holds a few counts of this clone. J is TRBJ1-1 and V is TRBV7-8; 7 nucleotides match TRBD1. The ends lost 4 bases at V and 2 bases at J; junction bases unmatched: 7. The CDR3 loop spans 15 amino acids. The germline V gene has CDR1 SGHVS and CDR2 FQNEAQ. The CDR3 DNA sequence: TGTGCCAGCAGCTCCAATAGGGACAGAAACACTGAAGCTTTCTTT. This gives the protein CASSSNRDRNTEAFF.

The V and J genes are TRBV29-1 and TRBJ2-2; weak D call: TRBD2 (6 bases). The CDR3 length is 13 residues. The germline CDR1 and CDR2 sequences are SQVTM and ANQGSEA. The ends were cut back, 7 bases at V and 3 bases at J, with 12 bases in the middle. The CDR3 DNA is TGCAGCGCTGGGGGGTGGGACACCGGGGAGCTGTTTTTT. Translated: CSAGGWDTGELFF.

This clone was counted a few times. At the DNA level, this CDR3 is encoded by other sequences in the same sample as well. The chain employs TRBV7-2 and TRBJ2-5; TRBD1 is a possible D gene (6 bases). Per the germline V gene, CDR1 is SGHTA and CDR2 is FQGNSA. V dropped 0 bases and J dropped 4 bases, with 9 bases sitting between them. This CDR3 has 14 residues. CDR3 protein: CASSLAGGGETQYF. The CDR3 DNA follows: TGTGCCAGCAGCTTAGCTGGGGGCGGAGAGACCCAGTACTTC.

The rearrangement uses TRBV30 and TRBJ2-7, with TRBD2 matching 7 bases. Germline-derived CDR1 and CDR2 are GTSNPN and SVGIG (reference sequence). The trim removed 3 bases at V and 2 bases at J, leaving 4 bases unmatched. CDR3 size: 13 residues. DNA of the CDR3: TGTGCCTGGAGCGGGGGAGGGACCTACGAGCAGTACTTC. It is translated as CAWSGGGTYEQYF.

This clone was counted only a few times. The chain is built from TRBV4-3 and TRBJ1-2, with D unclear. The CDR3 runs 15 residues. The germline V gene encodes CDR1 LGHNA and CDR2 YSLEER. Trimming took off 3 bases at V and 0 bases at J, with 11 bases between the two ends. In DNA form, the CDR3 reads TGCGCCAGCAGCCACACCATTGGAGCTAACTATGGCTACACCTTC. Translating it yields CASSHTIGANYGYTF.

As concerns this clone: At one boundary the junction diverges from the germline segment, which might be a read error. The rearrangement links TRBV19 to TRBJ1-1; 9 bases match TRBD1. CDR3 length: 13 amino acids. CDR1 LNHDA and CDR2 SQIVND come from the germline V gene (reference sequence). CDR3 coding DNA: TGTGCCAGTACTATACAGGGGGCGCGAGCAGCTTTCTTT. Amino acids: CASTIQGARAAFF.

This clone occurred a few times. The genes are TRBV5-1 and TRBJ2-7, with 7 bases that match TRBD2. CDR3 length: 15 amino acids. J gave up 5 bases and V 2 bases, and 10 bases lay outside the gene matches. Germline CDR1 SGHRS, CDR2 YFSETQ. The DNA of the CDR3 is TGCGCCAGCAGCTTCGCCCGAGCGGGACGCGACGAGCAGTACTTC. This sequence encodes CASSFARAGRDEQYF.

The CDR3 coding sequence is TGTGCCTGGAGTGTAATGAGACAGGGTGGTGGCTACACCTTC. This encodes CAWSVMRQGGGYTF. This chain joins TRBV30 and TRBJ1-2, with 7 bases that match TRBD1. Germline CDR1 reads GTSNPN; CDR2 reads SVGIG (reference sequence). CDR3 size: 14 residues. With V trimmed by 0 bases and J by 7 bases, 8 bases remained unmatched.

The chain joins TRBV5-7 to TRBJ2-1; D is undetermined. TRBV5-7 is given ORF status, its function remaining uncertain. V was shortened by 7 bases and J by 9 bases, with 11 bases between the two germline ends. The CDR3 sequence is 11 residues long. DNA of the CDR3: TGTGCCAGCCCGATGCGGCCTGAGCAGTTCTTC. It specifies CASPMRPEQFF.

The chain carries TRBV30 and TRBJ1-3; D gene uncertain. CDR1 is GTSNPN, CDR2 SVGIG, per germline (reference sequence). V was cut by 4 bases and J by 0 bases, with 10 bases left in between. The CDR3 is made up of 14 amino acids. The DNA of the CDR3 is TGTGCCTGGACTCGGTCCTCCTCTGGAAACACCATATATTTT. Encoded protein: CAWTRSSSGNTIYF.

This clone was counted only a few times. The chain couples TRBV5-4 to TRBJ1-2; D is perhaps TRBD1 (6 bases). V lost 2 bases, J lost 8 bases, and 13 bases lay in between. In germline, CDR1 is SGHNT, CDR2 YYREEE (reference sequence). The CDR3 totals 13 residues. The CDR3 DNA is TGTGCCAGCAGCTTCTGGGGGCAGGGCGGCTACACCTTC. Encoded protein: CASSFWGQGGYTF. The full variable domain, its missing parts supplied by reference TRBV5-4 and TRBJ1-2, is ETGVTQSPTHLIKTRGQQVTLRCSSQSGHNTVSWYQQALGQGPQFIFQYYREEENGRGNFPPRFSGLQFPNYSSELNVNALELDDSALYLCASSFWGQGGYTFGSGTRLTVV.

This clone was detected only a few times. This chain connects TRBV5-6 to TRBJ2-7; 9 nucleotides line up with TRBD1. The V and J ends lost 2 bases and 6 bases, in that order; junction bases with no gene match: 6. Germline CDR1 and CDR2: SGHDT and YYEEEE. The CDR3 has 14 residues. In nucleotides, the CDR3 is TGTGCCAGCAGCTTCGGGACAGGGCACGGCGAGCAGTACTTC. Protein sequence: CASSFGTGHGEQYF. The variable domain in full, with the rest retrieved from reference TRBV5-6 and TRBJ2-7, is DAGVTQSPTHLIKTRGQQVTLRCSPKSGHDTVSWYQQALGQGPQFIFQYYEEEERQRGNFPDRFSGHQFPNYSSELNVNALLLGDSALYLCASSFGTGHGEQYFGPGTRLTVT.

The chain has TRBV28 and TRBJ1-5, with 10 bases that match TRBD1. This CDR3 comprises 13 residues. V lost 10 bases, J lost 7 bases, and 7 bases stayed unmatched. Per germline, CDR1 MDHEN and CDR2 SYDVKM. The CDR3: CATSTGGRQPQHF. Here the CDR3 DNA reads TGTGCCACCTCGACAGGGGGCCGACAGCCCCAGCATTTT.